This T cell receptor (beta chain) was identified during a study of Graves' ophthalmopathy and Graves' hyperthyroidism. Points from the study as a whole: Detected in blood as well were most expanded thyroid clonotypes with frequency above 0.001.

This clonotype was recorded a few times. Its specificity is not known. Amplification of the TCR beta CDR3 regions used RNA transcripts (as template). A first-round RT-PCR used HTBI primers, followed by a second-round multiplex PCR. MiXCR was run by TCRdb on the multiplex PCR reads, yielding one entry per CDR3 protein. The sample holds a few hundred thousand distinct CDR3 sequences, less than 45% seen once. Specimen: peripheral blood or thyroid tissue (not recorded which). The TCR comes from an adult man with Graves' hyperthyroidism.

The CDR3 protein is CASSPPQGARTEAFF. In DNA form, the CDR3 reads TGTGCCAGCTCACCACCGCAGGGGGCGAGGACTGAAGCTTTCTTT. V is TRBV2 and J is TRBJ1-1; TRBD1 aligns across 8 bases. The ends lost 8 bases at V and 5 bases at J; junction bases unmatched: 13. The CDR3 has 15 residues. The germline gives CDR1 SNHLY, CDR2 FYNNEI.